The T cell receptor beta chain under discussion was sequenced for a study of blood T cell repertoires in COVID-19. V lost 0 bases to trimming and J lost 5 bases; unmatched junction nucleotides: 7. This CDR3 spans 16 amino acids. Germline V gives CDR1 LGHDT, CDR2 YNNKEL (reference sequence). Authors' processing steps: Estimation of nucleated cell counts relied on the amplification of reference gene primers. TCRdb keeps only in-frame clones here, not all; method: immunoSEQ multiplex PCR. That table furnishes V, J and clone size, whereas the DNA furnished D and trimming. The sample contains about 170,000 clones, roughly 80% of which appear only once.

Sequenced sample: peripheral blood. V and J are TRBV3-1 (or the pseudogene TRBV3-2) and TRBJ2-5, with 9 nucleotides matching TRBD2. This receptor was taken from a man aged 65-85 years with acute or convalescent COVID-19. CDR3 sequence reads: CASSQDLASGKETQYF. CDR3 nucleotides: TGTGCCAGCAGCCAAGATCTGGCTAGCGGGAAGGAGACCCAGTACTTC.